This TCR beta chain was captured by sequencing in a study of cytomegalovirus exposure and HLA in healthy donors. Background on the study: Within an early data release were roughly 90 million unique TCRs drawn from HLA-typed donors.

The PCR was carried out with 60 Vbeta primers and 13 Jbeta primers. Libraries were prepared by immunoSEQ multiplex PCR; TCRdb keeps only in-frame clonotypes and omits some of them. The data show 150,000 to 200,000 clones, with about four fifths seen just once and less than 2% held by the top ten. V was trimmed by 1 base and J by 1 base, leaving 11 bases between them. The CDR3 contains 15 residues. Germline V gives CDR1 LNHNV, CDR2 YYDKDF (reference sequence). On this clone itself: Its matching antigen is unknown.

Points from the study as a whole: In vitro confirmation showed three CMV-associated chains to be CMV antigen specific.

The material sequenced was PBMCs. This chain connects TRBV15 to TRBJ2-7, with D possibly being TRBD1 (5 bases). The receptor's source is a man aged 40-55 years in good health and CMV-seronegative. This chain's CDR3 is CATSRGWGASYEQYF. CDR3 bases: TGTGCCACCAGCAGAGGTTGGGGCGCTTCCTACGAGCAGTACTTC.